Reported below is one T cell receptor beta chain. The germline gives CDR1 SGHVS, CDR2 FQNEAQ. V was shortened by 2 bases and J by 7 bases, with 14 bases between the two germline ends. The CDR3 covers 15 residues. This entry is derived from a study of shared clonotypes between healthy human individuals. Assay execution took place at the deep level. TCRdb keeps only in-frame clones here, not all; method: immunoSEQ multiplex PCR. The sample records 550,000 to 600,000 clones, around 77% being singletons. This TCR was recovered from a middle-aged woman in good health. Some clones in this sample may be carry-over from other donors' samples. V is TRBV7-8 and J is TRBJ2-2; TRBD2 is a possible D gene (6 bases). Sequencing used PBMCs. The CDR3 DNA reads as TGTGCCAGCAGCTTATACCGACTAGTGGTCGGGGAGCTGTTTTTT. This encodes CASSLYRLVVGELFF.